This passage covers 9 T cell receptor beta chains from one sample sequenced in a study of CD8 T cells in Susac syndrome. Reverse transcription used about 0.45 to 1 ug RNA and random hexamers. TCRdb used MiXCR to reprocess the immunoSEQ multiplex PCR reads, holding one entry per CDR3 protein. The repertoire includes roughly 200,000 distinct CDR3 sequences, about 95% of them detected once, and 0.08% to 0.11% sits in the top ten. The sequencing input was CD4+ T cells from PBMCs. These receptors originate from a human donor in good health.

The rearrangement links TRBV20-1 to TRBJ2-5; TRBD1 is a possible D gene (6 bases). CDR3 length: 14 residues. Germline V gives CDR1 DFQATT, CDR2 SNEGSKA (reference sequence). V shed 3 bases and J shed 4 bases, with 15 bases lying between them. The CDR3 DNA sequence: TGCAGTGCTAGGCATCGGGGCAGGGGAGAGACCCAGTACTTC. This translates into CSARHRGRGETQYF.

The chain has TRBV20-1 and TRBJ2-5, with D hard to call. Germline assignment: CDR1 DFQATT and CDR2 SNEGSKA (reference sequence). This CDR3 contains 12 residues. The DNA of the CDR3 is TGCAGCCTCGGAGTAAGGCCTGGGGCCCAGTACTTC. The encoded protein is CSLGVRPGAQYF.

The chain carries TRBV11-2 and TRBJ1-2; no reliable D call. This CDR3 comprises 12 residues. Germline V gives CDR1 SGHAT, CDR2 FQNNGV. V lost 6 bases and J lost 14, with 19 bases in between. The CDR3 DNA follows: TGTGCCAGCAGGGGCAGATCTCGGGTCGTAACCTTC. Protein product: CASRGRSRVVTF.

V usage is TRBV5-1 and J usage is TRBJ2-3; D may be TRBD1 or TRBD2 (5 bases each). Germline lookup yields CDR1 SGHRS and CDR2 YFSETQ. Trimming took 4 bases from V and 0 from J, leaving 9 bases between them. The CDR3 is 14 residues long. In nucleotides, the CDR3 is TGCGCCAGCAGCGTCGGGGCTAGCACAGATACGCAGTATTTT. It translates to CASSVGASTDTQYF.

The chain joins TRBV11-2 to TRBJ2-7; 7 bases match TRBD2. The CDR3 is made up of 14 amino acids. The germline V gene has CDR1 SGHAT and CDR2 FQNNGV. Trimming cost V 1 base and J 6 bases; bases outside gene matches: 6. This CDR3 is CASSLVGSGLEQYV. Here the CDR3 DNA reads TGTGCCAGCAGCTTAGTAGGTAGCGGGCTCGAGCAGTACGTC.

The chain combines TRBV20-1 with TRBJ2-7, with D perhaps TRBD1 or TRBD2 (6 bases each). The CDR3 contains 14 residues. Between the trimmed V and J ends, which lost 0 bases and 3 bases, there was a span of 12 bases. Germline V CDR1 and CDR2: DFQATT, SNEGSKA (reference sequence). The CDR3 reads CSARDQRGDYEQYV. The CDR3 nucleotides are TGCAGTGCTAGAGACCAGAGGGGGGACTACGAGCAGTACGTC.

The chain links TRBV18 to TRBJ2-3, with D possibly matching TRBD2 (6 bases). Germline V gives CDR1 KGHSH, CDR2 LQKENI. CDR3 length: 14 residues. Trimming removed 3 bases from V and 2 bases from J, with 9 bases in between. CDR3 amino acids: CASSPGSFTDTQYF. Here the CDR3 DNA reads TGTGCCAGCTCACCCGGGAGCTTCACAGATACGCAGTATTTT.

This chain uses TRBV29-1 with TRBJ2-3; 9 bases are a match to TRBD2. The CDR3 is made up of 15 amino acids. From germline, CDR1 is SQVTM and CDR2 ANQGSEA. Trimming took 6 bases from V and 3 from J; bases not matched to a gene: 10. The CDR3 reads CSVFLSGRMTDTQYF. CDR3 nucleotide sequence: TGCAGCGTCTTCCTTAGCGGGAGAATGACAGATACGCAGTATTTT.

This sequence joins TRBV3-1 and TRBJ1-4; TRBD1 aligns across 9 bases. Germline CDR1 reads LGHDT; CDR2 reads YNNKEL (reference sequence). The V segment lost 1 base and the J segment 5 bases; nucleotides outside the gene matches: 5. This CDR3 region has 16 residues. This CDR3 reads CASSQVTGTGNEKLFF. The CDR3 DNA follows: TGTGCCAGCAGCCAAGTAACCGGGACAGGGAATGAAAAACTGTTTTTT.